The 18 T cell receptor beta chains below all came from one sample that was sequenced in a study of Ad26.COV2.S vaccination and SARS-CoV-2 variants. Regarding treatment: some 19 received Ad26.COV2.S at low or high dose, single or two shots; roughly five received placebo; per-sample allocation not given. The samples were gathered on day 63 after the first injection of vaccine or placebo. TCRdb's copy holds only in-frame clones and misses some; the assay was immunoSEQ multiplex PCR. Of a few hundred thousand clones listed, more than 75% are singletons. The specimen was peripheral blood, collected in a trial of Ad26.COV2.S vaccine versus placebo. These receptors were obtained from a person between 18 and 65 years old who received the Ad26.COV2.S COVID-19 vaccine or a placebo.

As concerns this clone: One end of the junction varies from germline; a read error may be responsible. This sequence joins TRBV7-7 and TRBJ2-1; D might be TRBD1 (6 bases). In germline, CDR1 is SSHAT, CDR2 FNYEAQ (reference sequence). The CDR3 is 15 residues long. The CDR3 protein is CASSLGNRDTDERFF. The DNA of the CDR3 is TGTGCCAGCAGCTTAGGGAACAGGGATACGGATGAGCGGTTCTTC.

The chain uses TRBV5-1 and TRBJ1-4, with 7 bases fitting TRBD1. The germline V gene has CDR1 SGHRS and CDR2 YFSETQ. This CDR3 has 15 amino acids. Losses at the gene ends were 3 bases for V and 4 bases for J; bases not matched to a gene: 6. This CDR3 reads CASSSRQGGNEKLFF. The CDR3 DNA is TGCGCCAGCAGCTCCCGACAGGGAGGTAATGAAAAACTGTTTTTT.

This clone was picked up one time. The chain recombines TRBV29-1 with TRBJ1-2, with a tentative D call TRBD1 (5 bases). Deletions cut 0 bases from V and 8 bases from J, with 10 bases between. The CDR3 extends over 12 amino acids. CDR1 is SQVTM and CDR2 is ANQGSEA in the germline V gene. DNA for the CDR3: TGCAGCGTTGAAGATCCGGGGGAGGGCTACACCTTC. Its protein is CSVEDPGEGYTF.

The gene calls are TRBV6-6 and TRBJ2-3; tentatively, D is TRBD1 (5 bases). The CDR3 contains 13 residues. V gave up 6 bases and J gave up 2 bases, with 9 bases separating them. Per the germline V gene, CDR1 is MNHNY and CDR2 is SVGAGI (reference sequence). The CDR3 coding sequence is TGTGCCAGCAGGAGGACAAACACAGATACGCAGTATTTT. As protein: CASRRTNTDTQYF.

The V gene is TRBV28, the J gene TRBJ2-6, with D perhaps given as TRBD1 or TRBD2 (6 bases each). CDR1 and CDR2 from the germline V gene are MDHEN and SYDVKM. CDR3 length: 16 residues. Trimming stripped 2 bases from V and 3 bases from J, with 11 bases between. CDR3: CASSLGGRIGANVLTF. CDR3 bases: TGTGCCAGCAGTTTAGGGGGGCGAATTGGGGCCAACGTCCTGACTTTC. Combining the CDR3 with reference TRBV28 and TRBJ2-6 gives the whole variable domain DVKVTQSSRYLVKRTGEKVFLECVQDMDHENMFWYRQDPGLGLRLIYFSYDVKMKEKGDIPEGYSVSREKKERFSLILESASTNQTSMYLCASSLGGRIGANVLTFGAGSRLTVL.

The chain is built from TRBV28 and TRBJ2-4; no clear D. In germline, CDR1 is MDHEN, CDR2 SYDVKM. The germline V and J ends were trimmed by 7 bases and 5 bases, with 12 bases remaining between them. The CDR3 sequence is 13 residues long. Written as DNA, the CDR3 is TGTGCCAGCACCCCCCGCCATGAAAACATTCAGTACTTC. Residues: CASTPRHENIQYF.

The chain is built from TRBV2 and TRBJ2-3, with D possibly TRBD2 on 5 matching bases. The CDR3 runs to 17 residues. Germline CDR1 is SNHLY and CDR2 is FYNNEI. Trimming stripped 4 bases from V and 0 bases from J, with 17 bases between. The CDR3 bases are TGTGCCAGCAGTGTCCGCGAGCTGGGAGCTAGCACAGATACGCAGTATTTT. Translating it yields CASSVRELGASTDTQYF.

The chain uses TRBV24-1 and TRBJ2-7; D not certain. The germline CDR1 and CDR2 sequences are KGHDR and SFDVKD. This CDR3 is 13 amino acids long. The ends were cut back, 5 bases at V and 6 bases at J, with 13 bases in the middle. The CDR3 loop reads CATSGRLGGEQYF. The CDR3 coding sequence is TGTGCCACCAGTGGGCGTTTGGGTGGCGAGCAGTACTTC.

This CDR3 is CASNRLNEQFF. As DNA, the CDR3 is TGTGCCAGCAATAGGCTCAATGAGCAGTTCTTC. This chain uses TRBV7-9 with TRBJ2-1; D gene ambiguous. Trimming took 7 bases from V and 6 from J, leaving 7 bases between them. The germline V gene encodes CDR1 SEHNR and CDR2 FQNEAQ (reference sequence). CDR3 length: 11 residues.

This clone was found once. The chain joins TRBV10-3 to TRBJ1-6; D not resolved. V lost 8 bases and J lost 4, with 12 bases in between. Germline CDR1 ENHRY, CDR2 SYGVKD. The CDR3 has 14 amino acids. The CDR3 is CAIEHNYYNSPLHF. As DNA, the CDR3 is TGTGCCATCGAACACAACTATTATAATTCACCCCTCCACTTT.

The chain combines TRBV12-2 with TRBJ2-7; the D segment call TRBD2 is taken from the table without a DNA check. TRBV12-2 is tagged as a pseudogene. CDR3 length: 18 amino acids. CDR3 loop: CASRLVSPSGGHSYEQYF. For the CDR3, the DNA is TGTGCAAGTCGCTTAGTCTCGCCTAGCGGGGGGCACTCCTACGAGCAGTACTTC.

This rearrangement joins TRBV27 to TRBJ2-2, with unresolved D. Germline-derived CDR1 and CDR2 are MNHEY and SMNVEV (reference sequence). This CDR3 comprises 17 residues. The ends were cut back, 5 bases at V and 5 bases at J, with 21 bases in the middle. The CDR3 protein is CASSPARRVSSTGELFF. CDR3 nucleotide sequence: TGTGCCAGCAGTCCCGCCCGCCGGGTTTCGTCGACCGGGGAGCTGTTTTTT.

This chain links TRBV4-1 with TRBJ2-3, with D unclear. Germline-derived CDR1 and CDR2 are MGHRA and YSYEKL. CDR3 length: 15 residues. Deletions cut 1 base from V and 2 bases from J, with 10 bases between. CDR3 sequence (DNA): TGCGCCAGCAGCCAAGGGGCCAGTGACACAGATACGCAGTATTTT. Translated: CASSQGASDTDTQYF.

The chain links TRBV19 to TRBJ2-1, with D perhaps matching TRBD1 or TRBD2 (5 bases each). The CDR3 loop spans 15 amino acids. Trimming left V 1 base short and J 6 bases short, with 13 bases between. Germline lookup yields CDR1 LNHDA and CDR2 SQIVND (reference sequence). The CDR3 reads CASSIVGERGNEQFF. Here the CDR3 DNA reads TGTGCCAGTAGTATAGTAGGGGAGCGAGGCAATGAGCAGTTCTTC.

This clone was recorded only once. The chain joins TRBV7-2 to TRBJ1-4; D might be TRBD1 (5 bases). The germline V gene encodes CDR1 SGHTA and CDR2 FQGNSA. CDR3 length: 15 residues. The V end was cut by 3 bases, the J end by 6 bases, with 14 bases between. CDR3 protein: CASSFVSGPDEKLFF. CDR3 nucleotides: TGTGCCAGCAGCTTTGTTTCGGGGCCAGATGAAAAACTGTTTTTT.

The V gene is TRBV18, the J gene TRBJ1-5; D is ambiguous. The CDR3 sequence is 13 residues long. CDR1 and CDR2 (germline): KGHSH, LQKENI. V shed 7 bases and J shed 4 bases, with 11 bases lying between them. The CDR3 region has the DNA TGTGCCAGCTTCGTAGAGGTTAATCAGCCCCAGCATTTT. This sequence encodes CASFVEVNQPQHF.

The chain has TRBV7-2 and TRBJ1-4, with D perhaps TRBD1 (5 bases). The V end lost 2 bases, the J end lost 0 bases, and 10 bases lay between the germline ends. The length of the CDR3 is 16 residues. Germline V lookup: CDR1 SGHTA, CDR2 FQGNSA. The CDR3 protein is CASSLQGFATNEKLFF. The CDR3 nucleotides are TGTGCCAGCAGCTTACAGGGTTTCGCAACTAATGAAAAACTGTTTTTT. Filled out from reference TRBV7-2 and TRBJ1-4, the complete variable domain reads GAGVSQSPSNKVTEKGKDVELRCDPISGHTALYWYRQSLGQGLEFLIYFQGNSAPDKSGLPSDRFSAERTGGSVSTLTIQRTQQEDSAVYLCASSLQGFATNEKLFFGSGTQLSVL.

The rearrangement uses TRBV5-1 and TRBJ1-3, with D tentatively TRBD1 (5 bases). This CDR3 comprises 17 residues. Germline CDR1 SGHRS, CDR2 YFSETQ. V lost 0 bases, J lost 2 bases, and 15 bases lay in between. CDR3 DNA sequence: TGCGCCAGCAGCTTGGGGATGACACAGGACCCTGGAAACACCATATATTTT. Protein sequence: CASSLGMTQDPGNTIYF.